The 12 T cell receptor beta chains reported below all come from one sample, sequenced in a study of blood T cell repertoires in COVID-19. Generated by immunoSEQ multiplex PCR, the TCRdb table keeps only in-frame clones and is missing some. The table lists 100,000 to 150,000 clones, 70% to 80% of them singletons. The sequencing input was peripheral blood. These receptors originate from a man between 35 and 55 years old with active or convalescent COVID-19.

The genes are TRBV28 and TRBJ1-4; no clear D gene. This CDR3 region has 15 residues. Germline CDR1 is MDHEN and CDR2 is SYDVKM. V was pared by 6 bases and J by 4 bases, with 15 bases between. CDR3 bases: TGTGCCAGCAGACCGCCGTCGGGGAATAATGAAAAACTGTTTTTT. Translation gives CASRPPSGNNEKLFF.

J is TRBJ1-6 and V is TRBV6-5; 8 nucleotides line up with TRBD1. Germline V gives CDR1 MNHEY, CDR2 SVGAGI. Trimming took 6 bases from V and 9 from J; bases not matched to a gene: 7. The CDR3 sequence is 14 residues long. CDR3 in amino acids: CASRKGQGGSPLHF. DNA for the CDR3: TGTGCCAGCAGGAAAGGACAGGGTGGTTCACCCCTCCACTTT.

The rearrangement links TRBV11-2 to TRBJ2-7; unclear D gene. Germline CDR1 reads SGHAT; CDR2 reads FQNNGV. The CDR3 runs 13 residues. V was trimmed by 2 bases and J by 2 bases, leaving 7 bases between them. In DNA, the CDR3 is TGTGCCAGCAGCTTAAAAACTGCCTACGAGCAGTACTTC. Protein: CASSLKTAYEQYF.

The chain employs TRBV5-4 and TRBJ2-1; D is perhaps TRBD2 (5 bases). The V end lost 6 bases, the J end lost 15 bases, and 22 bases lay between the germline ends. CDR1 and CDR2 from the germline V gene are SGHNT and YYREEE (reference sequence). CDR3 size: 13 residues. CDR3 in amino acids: CASNRPGGFSLFF. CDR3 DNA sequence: TGTGCCAGCAATCGCCCGGGCGGGTTTTCGCTGTTCTTC.

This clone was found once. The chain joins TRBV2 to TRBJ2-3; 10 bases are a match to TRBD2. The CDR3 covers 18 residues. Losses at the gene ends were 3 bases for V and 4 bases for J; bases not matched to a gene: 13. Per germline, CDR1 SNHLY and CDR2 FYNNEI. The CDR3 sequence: CASSETQSGGGHSDTQYF. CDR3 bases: TGTGCCAGCAGTGAGACTCAGAGCGGGGGGGGCCATTCAGATACGCAGTATTTT. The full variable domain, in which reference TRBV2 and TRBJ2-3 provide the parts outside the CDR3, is EPEVTQTPSHQVTQMGQEVILRCVPISNHLYFYWYRQILGQKVEFLVSFYNNEISEKSEIFDDQFSVERPDGSNFTLKIRSTKLEDSAMYFCASSETQSGGGHSDTQYFGPGTRLTVL.

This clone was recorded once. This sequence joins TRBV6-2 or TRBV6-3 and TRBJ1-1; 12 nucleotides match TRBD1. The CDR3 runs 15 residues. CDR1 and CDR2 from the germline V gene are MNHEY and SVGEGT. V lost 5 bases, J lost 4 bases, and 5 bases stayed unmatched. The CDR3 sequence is CASSLGQGAGTEAFF. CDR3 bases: TGTGCCAGCAGTCTGGGACAGGGGGCAGGCACTGAAGCTTTCTTT.

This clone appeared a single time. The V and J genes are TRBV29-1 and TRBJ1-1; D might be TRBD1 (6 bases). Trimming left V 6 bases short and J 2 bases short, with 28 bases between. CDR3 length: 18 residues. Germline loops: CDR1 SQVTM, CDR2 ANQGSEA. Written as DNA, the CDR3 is TGCAGCGTGGAGGGGGGGCTTAAGTGGAAAGGGCGTAACACTGAAGCTTTCTTT. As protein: CSVEGGLKWKGRNTEAFF. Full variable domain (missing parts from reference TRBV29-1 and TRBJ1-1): SAVISQKPSRDICQRGTSLTIQCQVDSQVTMMFWYRQQPGQSLTLIATANQGSEATYESGFVIDKFPISRPNLTFSTLTVSNMSPEDSSIYLCSVEGGLKWKGRNTEAFFGQGTRLTVV.

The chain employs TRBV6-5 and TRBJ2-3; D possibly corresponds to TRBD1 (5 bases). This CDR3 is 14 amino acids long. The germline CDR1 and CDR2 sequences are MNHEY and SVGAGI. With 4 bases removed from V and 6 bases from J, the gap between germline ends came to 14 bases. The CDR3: CASSLDTSEDTQYF. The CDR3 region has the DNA TGTGCCAGCAGTTTGGACACTTCTGAGGATACGCAGTATTTT.

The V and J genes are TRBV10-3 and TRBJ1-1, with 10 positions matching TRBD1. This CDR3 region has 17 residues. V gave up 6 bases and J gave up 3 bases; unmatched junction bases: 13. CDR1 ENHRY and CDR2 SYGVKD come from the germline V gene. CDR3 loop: CAISSTGGGSGDTEAFF. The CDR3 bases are TGTGCCATCAGCTCGACAGGGGGCGGGTCAGGCGACACTGAAGCTTTCTTT.

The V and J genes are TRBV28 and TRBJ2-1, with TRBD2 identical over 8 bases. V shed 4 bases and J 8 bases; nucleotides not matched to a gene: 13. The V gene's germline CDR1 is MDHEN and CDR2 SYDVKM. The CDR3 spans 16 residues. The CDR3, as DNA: TGTGCCAGCAGTTCGCCCGGACTAGCAATGGGCGATGAGCAGTTCTTC. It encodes CASSSPGLAMGDEQFF.

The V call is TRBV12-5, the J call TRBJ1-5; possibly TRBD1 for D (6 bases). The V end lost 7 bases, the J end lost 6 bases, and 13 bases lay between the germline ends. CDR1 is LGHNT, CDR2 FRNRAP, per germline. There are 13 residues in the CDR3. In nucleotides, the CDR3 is TGTGCTAGTGCCCTCACAGGGACTCAGCCCCAGCATTTT. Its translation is CASALTGTQPQHF. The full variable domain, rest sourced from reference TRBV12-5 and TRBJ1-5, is DARVTQTPRHKVTEMGQEVTMRCQPILGHNTVFWYRQTMMQGLELLAYFRNRAPLDDSGMPKDRFSAEMPDATLATLKIQPSEPRDSAVYFCASALTGTQPQHFGDGTRLSIL.

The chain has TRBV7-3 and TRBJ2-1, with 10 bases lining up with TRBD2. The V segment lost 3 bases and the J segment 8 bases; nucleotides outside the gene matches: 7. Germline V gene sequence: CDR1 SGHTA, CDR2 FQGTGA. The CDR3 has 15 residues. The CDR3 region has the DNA TGTGCCAGCAGCTTTGCAGCGGGGGGGCCACATGAGCAGTTCTTC. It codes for CASSFAAGGPHEQFF.